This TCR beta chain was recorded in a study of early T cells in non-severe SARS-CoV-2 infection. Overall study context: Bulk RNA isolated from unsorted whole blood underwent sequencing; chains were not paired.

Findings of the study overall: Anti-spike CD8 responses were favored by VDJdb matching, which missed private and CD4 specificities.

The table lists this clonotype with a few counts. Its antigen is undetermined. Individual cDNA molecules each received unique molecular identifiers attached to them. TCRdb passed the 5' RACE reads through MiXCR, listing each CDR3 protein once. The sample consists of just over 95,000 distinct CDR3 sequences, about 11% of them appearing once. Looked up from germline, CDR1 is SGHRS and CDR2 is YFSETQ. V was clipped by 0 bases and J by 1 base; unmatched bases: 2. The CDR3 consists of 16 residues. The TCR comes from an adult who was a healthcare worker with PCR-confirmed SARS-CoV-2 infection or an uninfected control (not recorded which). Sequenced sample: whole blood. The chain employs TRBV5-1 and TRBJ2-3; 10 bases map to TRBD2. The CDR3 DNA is TGCGCCAGCAGCTTGGAAGGGACTAGCGGCACAGATACGCAGTATTTT. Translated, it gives CASSLEGTSGTDTQYF.